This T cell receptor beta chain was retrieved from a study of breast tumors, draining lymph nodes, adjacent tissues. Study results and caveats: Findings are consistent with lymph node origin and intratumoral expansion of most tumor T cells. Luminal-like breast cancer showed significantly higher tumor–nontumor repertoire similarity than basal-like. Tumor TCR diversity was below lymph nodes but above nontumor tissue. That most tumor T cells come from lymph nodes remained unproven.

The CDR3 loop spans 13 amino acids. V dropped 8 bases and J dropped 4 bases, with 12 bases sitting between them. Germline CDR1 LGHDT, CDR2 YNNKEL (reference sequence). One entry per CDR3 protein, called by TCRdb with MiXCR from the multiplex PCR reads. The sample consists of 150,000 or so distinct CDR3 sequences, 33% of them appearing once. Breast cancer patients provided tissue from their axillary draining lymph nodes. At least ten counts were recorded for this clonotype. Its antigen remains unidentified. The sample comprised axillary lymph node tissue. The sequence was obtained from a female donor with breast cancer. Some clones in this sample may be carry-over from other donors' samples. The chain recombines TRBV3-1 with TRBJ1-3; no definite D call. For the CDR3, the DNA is TGTGCCAGCTTGAATGAGGCCGGAAACACCATATATTTT. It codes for CASLNEAGNTIYF.